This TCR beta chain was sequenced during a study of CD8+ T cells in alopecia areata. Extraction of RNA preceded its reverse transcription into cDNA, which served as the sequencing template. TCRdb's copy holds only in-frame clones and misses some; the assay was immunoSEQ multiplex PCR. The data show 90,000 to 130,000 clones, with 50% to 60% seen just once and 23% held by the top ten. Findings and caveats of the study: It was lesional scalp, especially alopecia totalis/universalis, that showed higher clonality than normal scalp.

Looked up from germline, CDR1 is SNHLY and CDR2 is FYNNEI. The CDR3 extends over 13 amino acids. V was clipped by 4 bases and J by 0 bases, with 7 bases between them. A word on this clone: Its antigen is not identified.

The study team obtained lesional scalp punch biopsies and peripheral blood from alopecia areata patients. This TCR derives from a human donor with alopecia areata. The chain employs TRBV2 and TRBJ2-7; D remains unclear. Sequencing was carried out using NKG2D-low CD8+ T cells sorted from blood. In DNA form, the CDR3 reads TGTGCCAGCAGTGGCAGGAACTCCTACGAGCAGTACTTC. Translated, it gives CASSGRNSYEQYF.